This T cell receptor (beta chain) was profiled in a study of T cell responses to AZD1222 COVID-19 vaccine. Study results and caveats: Only 6 or 7 people who got AZD1222 tested seropositive at baseline. Mostly white British, mostly female donors; authors suggested clonal diversity may be underestimated. Spike was spanned by vaccine-associated CD4 TCRs, with dominance at 160-218 and 743-854. Increased Spike-specific TCR breadth and depth were observed after two AZD1222 doses.

This table comes from immunoSEQ multiplex PCR, and its TCRdb copy is limited to in-frame clones, with some not included. Here the sample spans about 100,000 clones, 80% to 90% being singletons. CDR3 length: 13 amino acids. Trimming at V came to 9 bases and at J to 5 bases, leaving 6 bases not matched to a gene. Germline lookup yields CDR1 ENHRY and CDR2 SYGVKD. This clone was picked up a small number of times. Its antigen is currently unknown. The TCR sequence derives from an adult in good health. V is TRBV10-3 and J is TRBJ1-5; 8 bases line up with TRBD1. The input for sequencing was peripheral blood, taken on day 0 of AZD1222 vaccination. CDR3 sequence: CAIQGADDQPQHF. DNA for the CDR3: TGTGCCATTCAGGGGGCTGACGATCAGCCCCAGCATTTT.